The 24 T cell receptor beta chains below all came from one sample that was sequenced in a study of cytomegalovirus exposure and HLA in healthy donors. Use of 60 Vbeta and 13 Jbeta primers characterized the PCR. The assay was immunoSEQ multiplex PCR, and TCRdb's table has in-frame clones only and misses some. The table includes some 130,000 clones, around nine tenths detected once. The sequenced sample was PBMCs. These TCRs come from a woman aged 25-40 years in good health and CMV-seronegative.

V is TRBV27 and J is TRBJ2-5; D is possibly TRBD1 (6 bases). The J call may not be correct, given that the DNA end is closer to TRBJ2-7. This CDR3 is built from 11 residues. Germline CDR1 MNHEY, CDR2 SMNVEV (reference sequence). As DNA, the CDR3 is TGTGCCAGCAGTCGAGGGGGCGAGCAGTACTTC. It is translated as CASSRGGEQYF.

This clone occurred a few times. The chain links TRBV28 to TRBJ1-1, with D perhaps matching TRBD1 (6 bases). This CDR3 contains 14 residues. Deletions cut 7 bases from V and 0 bases from J, with 12 bases between. Germline-derived CDR1 and CDR2 are MDHEN and SYDVKM. This CDR3 is CASTQDSLNTEAFF. For the CDR3, the DNA is TGTGCCAGCACCCAGGACAGCCTGAACACTGAAGCTTTCTTT.

V gene TRBV15 combines with J gene TRBJ2-7, with D maybe TRBD2 (5 bases). V was clipped by 1 base and J by 0 bases, with 10 bases between them. This CDR3 is 15 amino acids long. From germline, CDR1 is LNHNV and CDR2 YYDKDF (reference sequence). CDR3 sequence (DNA): TGTGCCACCAGCAGAGCCACCGGGGACTCCTACGAGCAGTACTTC. This sequence encodes CATSRATGDSYEQYF.

CDR3 DNA sequence: TGTGCCAGCAGTTCCTCGTCGGGACTAGCTGGGGGGACCCAGTACTTC. Protein product: CASSSSSGLAGGTQYF. The genes are TRBV28 and TRBJ2-5, with 9 bases aligning to TRBD2. With V trimmed by 4 bases and J by 7 bases, 13 bases remained unmatched. Germline V gene data show CDR1 as MDHEN and CDR2 as SYDVKM. The CDR3 is 16 residues long.

This clone was seen a handful of times. The rearrangement joins TRBV5-1 to TRBJ2-1; TRBD2 matches 7 bases. CDR3 size: 11 residues. The V and J ends lost 5 bases and 8 bases, in that order; junction bases with no gene match: 1. Germline V CDR1 and CDR2: SGHRS, YFSETQ. The CDR3 sequence: CASRTSHEQFF. The CDR3 nucleotides are TGCGCCAGCAGGACTAGCCATGAGCAGTTCTTC.

The CDR3, as DNA: TGTGCCAGCAGCCCGAGAGGACAGGGGGACTACACCTTC. The encoded protein is CASSPRGQGDYTF. V and J are TRBV7-2 and TRBJ1-2, with TRBD1 matching 10 bases. J lost 10 bases, V lost 5 bases, and 7 bases had no gene match. CDR1 is SGHTA, CDR2 FQGNSA, per germline. The CDR3 covers 13 residues.

V usage is TRBV5-8 and J usage is TRBJ1-4; D might be TRBD1 (6 bases). V lost 4 bases and J lost 5, with 18 bases in between. CDR3 length: 16 residues. CDR1 and CDR2 from the germline V gene are SGHTS and YDEGEE. The CDR3 here is CASSRMGGARNEKLFF. The CDR3 region has the DNA TGTGCCAGCAGCCGGATGGGGGGGGCGCGGAATGAAAAACTGTTTTTT.

This sequence joins TRBV7-9 and TRBJ2-5; tentative D call: TRBD2 (6 bases). The germline V gene encodes CDR1 SEHNR and CDR2 FQNEAQ (reference sequence). This CDR3 contains 13 residues. V lost 5 bases and J 4 bases, leaving 11 bases between the germline ends. CDR3 bases: TGTGCCAGCAGCCCCGGGACTTTAGAGACCCAGTACTTC. Its protein is CASSPGTLETQYF.

CDR3 in DNA: TGTGCCAGCAGCTTGGTGCGACTAGCGGGGTGGAATGAGCAGTTCTTC. Translated, it gives CASSLVRLAGWNEQFF. This chain connects TRBV5-4 to TRBJ2-1, with TRBD2 identical over 11 bases. From germline, CDR1 is SGHNT and CDR2 YYREEE (reference sequence). There are 16 residues in the CDR3. V dropped 0 bases and J dropped 7; count of bases not matched to a gene: 6.

The chain links TRBV27 to TRBJ2-3, with 9 nucleotides matching TRBD2. Germline V gene data show CDR1 as MNHEY and CDR2 as SMNVEV (reference sequence). Trimming cost V 6 bases and J 0 bases; bases outside gene matches: 7. This CDR3 is 16 amino acids long. The CDR3 sequence: CASRGSSGASTDTQYF. DNA for the CDR3: TGTGCCAGCAGGGGCTCTAGCGGGGCTAGCACAGATACGCAGTATTTT.

The V and J genes are TRBV28 and TRBJ2-7; 7 bases map to TRBD2. CDR1 is MDHEN and CDR2 is SYDVKM in the germline V gene. V lost 4 bases to trimming and J lost 3 bases; unmatched junction nucleotides: 6. This CDR3 comprises 14 residues. CDR3 DNA sequence: TGTGCCAGCAGTTCTGCGGGAGCCCGCTACGAGCAGTACTTC. Residues: CASSSAGARYEQYF.

The chain has TRBV27 and TRBJ1-1; no definite D call. The germline V and J ends were trimmed by 2 bases and 1 base, with 5 bases remaining between them. CDR1 is MNHEY and CDR2 is SMNVEV in the germline V gene (reference sequence). This CDR3 has 13 amino acids. CDR3 amino acids: CASSLRWNTEAFF. In nucleotides, the CDR3 is TGTGCCAGCAGTTTACGGTGGAACACTGAAGCTTTCTTT.

The chain combines TRBV6-5 with TRBJ2-3, with 10 bases lining up with TRBD1. This CDR3 contains 16 residues. V was pared by 2 bases and J by 0 bases, with 2 bases of the junction left unmatched. Per germline, CDR1 MNHEY and CDR2 SVGAGI. CDR3 in amino acids: CASSYVGQGSTDTQYF. Here the CDR3 DNA reads TGTGCCAGCAGTTACGTGGGACAGGGGAGCACAGATACGCAGTATTTT.

This clone has only a few counts. The chain joins TRBV11-2 to TRBJ1-6, with no clear D. The CDR3 sequence is 14 residues long. Germline V gene lookup returns CDR1 SGHAT and CDR2 FQNNGV. V lost 0 bases and J 7 bases, leaving 7 bases between the germline ends. The DNA of the CDR3 is TGTGCCAGCAGCTTAGATTCACTAAATTCACCCCTCCACTTT. Amino acid sequence: CASSLDSLNSPLHF.

The rearrangement uses TRBV6-5 and TRBJ2-7; 9 positions match TRBD2. Per the germline V gene, CDR1 is MNHEY and CDR2 is SVGAGI. The V gene end was trimmed by 6 bases and the J gene end by 3 bases; junction bases not matched to a gene: 6. This CDR3 contains 14 residues. The DNA of the CDR3 is TGTGCCAGCAGAGCTAGCGGGGACTTCTACGAGCAGTACTTC. Translation: CASRASGDFYEQYF.

The chain employs TRBV7-9 and TRBJ2-6; 8 positions match TRBD1. Looked up from germline, CDR1 is SEHNR and CDR2 is FQNEAQ (reference sequence). With 1 base clipped from V and 4 bases from J, the junction kept 12 bases outside the gene matches. The CDR3 length is 19 residues. The DNA for the CDR3 is TGTGCCAGCAGCTTAGTTTCCATTCGGACAGGGCCAGGGGCCAACGTCCTGACTTTC. Translated, it gives CASSLVSIRTGPGANVLTF.

The chain carries TRBV7-6 and TRBJ2-3; TRBD2 agrees at 12 bases. The CDR3 runs 16 residues. Per germline, CDR1 SGHVS and CDR2 FNYEAQ. The V gene end was trimmed by 3 bases and the J gene end by 4 bases; junction bases not matched to a gene: 5. The CDR3 spells CASSFWTSGISDTQYF. The CDR3 DNA reads as TGTGCCAGCAGCTTCTGGACTAGCGGGATCTCAGATACGCAGTATTTT.

The V gene is TRBV7-2, the J gene TRBJ2-3; no firm D call. The germline CDR1 and CDR2 sequences are SGHTA and FQGNSA. Trimming took 5 bases from V and 2 from J, leaving 8 bases between them. This CDR3 is 13 amino acids long. The CDR3 protein is CASSPVFTDTQYF. The DNA for the CDR3 is TGTGCCAGCAGCCCCGTTTTCACAGATACGCAGTATTTT.

CDR3 region: CASSLVQAPGQYF. The CDR3 region has the DNA TGTGCCAGCAGCTTAGTTCAGGCCCCGGGACAGTATTTT. The V gene is TRBV7-9, the J gene TRBJ2-3, with a possible D match to TRBD2 (5 bases). The CDR3 is 13 residues long. CDR1 SEHNR and CDR2 FQNEAQ come from the germline V gene (reference sequence). V was cut by 1 base and J by 12 bases, with 14 bases left in between.

This clone was seen a single time. The gene calls are TRBV5-6 and TRBJ2-3, with TRBD2 identical over 10 bases. The germline V gene encodes CDR1 SGHDT and CDR2 YYEEEE. V dropped 0 bases and J dropped 8; count of bases not matched to a gene: 6. This CDR3 contains 15 residues. CDR3 residues: CASSLGLAGAGTQYF. In DNA, the CDR3 is TGTGCCAGCAGCTTGGGGCTAGCGGGGGCGGGTACGCAGTATTTT.

This clone was picked up a small number of times. The gene calls are TRBV19 and TRBJ1-1; tentatively, D is TRBD1 (6 bases). The CDR3 spans 13 residues. V was pared by 6 bases and J by 2 bases, with 10 bases between. The V gene's germline CDR1 is LNHDA and CDR2 SQIVND (reference sequence). CDR3 DNA: TGTGCCAGTAGCATGGGGGCAAACACTGAAGCTTTCTTT. It translates to CASSMGANTEAFF.

The chain employs TRBV27 and TRBJ1-5, with D hard to call. The CDR3 sequence is 14 residues long. CDR1 and CDR2 (germline): MNHEY, SMNVEV (reference sequence). Trimming left V 3 bases short and J 4 bases short, with 10 bases between. In DNA form, the CDR3 reads TGTGCCAGCAGTTTCAGGCGGGCGAATCAGCCCCAGCATTTT. This gives the protein CASSFRRANQPQHF.

The chain has TRBV9 and TRBJ2-3; 7 nucleotides align to TRBD2. V trimming: 3 bases; J trimming: 6 bases; junction bases outside the gene matches: 13. Germline-derived CDR1 and CDR2 are SGDLS and YYNGEE. The CDR3 length is 16 residues. The CDR3 region is CASSAPREASSDTQYF. CDR3 sequence (DNA): TGTGCCAGCAGCGCCCCCCGGGAGGCTTCCTCGGATACGCAGTATTTT.

The chain combines TRBV27 with TRBJ2-3; TRBD2 matches 12 bases. The CDR3 runs to 17 residues. Germline trimming cut 0 bases from V and 4 bases from J; bases unmatched to any gene: 5. Germline V gene lookup returns CDR1 MNHEY and CDR2 SMNVEV (reference sequence). In DNA form, the CDR3 reads TGTGCCAGCAGTTTATCAGTACTAGCGGGAGGTGCAGATACGCAGTATTTT. As protein: CASSLSVLAGGADTQYF.